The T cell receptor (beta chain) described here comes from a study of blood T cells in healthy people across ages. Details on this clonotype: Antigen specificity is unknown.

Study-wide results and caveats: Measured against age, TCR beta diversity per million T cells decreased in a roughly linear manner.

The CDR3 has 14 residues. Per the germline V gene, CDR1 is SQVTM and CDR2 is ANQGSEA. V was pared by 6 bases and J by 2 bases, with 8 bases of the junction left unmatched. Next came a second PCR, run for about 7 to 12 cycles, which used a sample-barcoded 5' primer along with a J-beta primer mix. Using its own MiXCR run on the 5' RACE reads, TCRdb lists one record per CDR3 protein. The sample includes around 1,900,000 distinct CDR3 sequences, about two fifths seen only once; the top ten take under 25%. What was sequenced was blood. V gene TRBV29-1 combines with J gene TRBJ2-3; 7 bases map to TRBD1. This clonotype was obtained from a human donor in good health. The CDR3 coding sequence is TGCAGCGTAGACAGGGATCTTTACACAGATACGCAGTATTTT. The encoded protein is CSVDRDLYTDTQYF.